A single sample gave rise to the 25 T cell receptor beta chains below, sequenced in a study of blood T cells in healthy people across ages. Combining a sample-barcoded 5' primer with a J-beta primer mix, a second PCR ran for 7 to 11 cycles. TCRdb ran MiXCR on the 5' RACE reads and lists one entry per CDR3 protein. In the table there are 650,000 to 700,000 distinct CDR3 sequences, about 34% of which are singletons. Sequencing used blood. These receptors all come from a woman older than 75 in good health.

The V gene is TRBV18, the J gene TRBJ2-1, with D maybe TRBD1 (6 bases). The J call may be wrong; the DNA end is better matched by TRBJ2-7. CDR1 and CDR2 (germline): KGHSH, LQKENI. The CDR3 is 15 residues long. The CDR3 sequence is CASSRTASSYNEQYF. The CDR3 DNA reads TGTGCCAGCTCGAGGACAGCAAGCTCCTACAATGAGCAGTACTTC.

The chain is built from TRBV27 and TRBJ2-3, with a weak D call TRBD2 (7 bases). The CDR3 consists of 17 residues. Germline V lookup: CDR1 MNHEY, CDR2 SMNVEV (reference sequence). Deletions cut 2 bases from V and 1 base from J, with 16 bases between. In DNA form, the CDR3 reads TGTGCCAGCAGTTTAAAGTATGGGGGGGCGGGCACAGATACGCAGTATTTT. Translation: CASSLKYGGAGTDTQYF.

This clonotype was detected ten times or more. The rearrangement links TRBV30 to TRBJ2-7; maybe TRBD1 (6 bases). This CDR3 region has 11 residues. Germline values: CDR1 GTSNPN, CDR2 SVGIG (reference sequence). V dropped 0 bases and J dropped 6 bases, with 6 bases sitting between them. CDR3 residues: CAWSVGGEQYF. CDR3 in DNA: TGTGCCTGGAGTGTAGGGGGCGAGCAGTACTTC.

There are a few counts of this clonotype. Since a much larger clone is just one base distant, this may be a read error. The chain couples TRBV20-1 to TRBJ2-3; no reliable D call. Trimming left V 5 bases short and J 5 bases short, with 5 bases between. Germline V gene lookup returns CDR1 DFQATT and CDR2 SNEGSKA (reference sequence). The CDR3 runs to 10 residues. Here the CDR3 reads CSAPRDTQYF. In DNA form, the CDR3 reads TGCAGTGCTCCCCGAGATACGCAGTATTTT.

The V and J genes are TRBV30 and TRBJ1-5; maybe TRBD1 (5 bases). This CDR3 comprises 15 residues. Trimming stripped 2 bases from V and 1 base from J, with 12 bases between. CDR1 is GTSNPN and CDR2 is SVGIG in the germline V gene (reference sequence). This CDR3 is CAWSFSGRSNQPQHF. The CDR3 nucleotides read TGTGCCTGGAGTTTTTCAGGGAGGAGCAATCAGCCCCAGCATTTT.

CDR3 bases: TGTGCCAGCAGTTCCCTAGCGGGGGGGCCCCCAGATACGCAGTATTTT. It translates to CASSSLAGGPPDTQYF. J is TRBJ2-3 and V is TRBV6-5; 12 bases align to TRBD2. The trim removed 4 bases at V and 4 bases at J, leaving 6 bases unmatched. In germline, CDR1 is MNHEY, CDR2 SVGAGI. CDR3 size: 16 residues.

Concerning this clonotype: A single base separates this from a much larger clone, so it may be a read error. This chain joins TRBV5-1 and TRBJ2-3; possible D gene TRBD2, 6 bases. This CDR3 is built from 17 residues. Per germline, CDR1 SGHRS and CDR2 YFSETQ. CDR3 in DNA: TGCGCCAGCAGCTTCCGTCCCTCAGCGGGCCGCACAGATATGCAGTATTTT. Translating it yields CASSFRPSAGRTDMQYF.

This clonotype was counted at least ten times. The rearrangement links TRBV29-1 to TRBJ2-3, with a tentative D call TRBD1 (5 bases). The CDR3 loop spans 12 amino acids. Germline-derived CDR1 and CDR2 are SQVTM and ANQGSEA. V dropped 4 bases and J dropped 0 bases, with 5 bases sitting between them. The CDR3 bases are TGCAGCGTTGGACAGAGCACAGATACGCAGTATTTT. This gives the protein CSVGQSTDTQYF.

This clonotype was detected ten times or more. The V call is TRBV21-1, the J call TRBJ2-7. TRBV21-1 is listed as a pseudogene. This CDR3 comprises 14 residues. The CDR3 DNA is TGTGCCAGCAGCAACACAAAGAAGGGCTACGAGCAGTACTTC. Translating it yields CASSNTKKGYEQYF.

This clonotype was detected once. This rearrangement joins TRBV6-2 or TRBV6-3 to TRBJ2-7; TRBD2 might be the D (6 bases). V was pared by 7 bases and J by 3 bases, with 13 bases between. Germline-derived CDR1 and CDR2 are MNHEY and SVGEGT. CDR3 length equals 13 residues. As DNA, the CDR3 is TGTGCCAGCAAGGCGGAGGGGCACTACGAGCAGTACTTC. This encodes CASKAEGHYEQYF.

In its sample, this clonotype was seen many times. This chain links TRBV5-1 with TRBJ1-1, with 9 bases matching TRBD1. Germline loops: CDR1 SGHRS, CDR2 YFSETQ. The CDR3 loop spans 14 amino acids. V gave up 3 bases and J gave up 5 bases; unmatched junction bases: 5. CDR3 sequence: CASSSQGAGTEAFF. The DNA for the CDR3 is TGCGCCAGCAGCTCACAGGGGGCCGGAACTGAAGCTTTCTTT.

This clonotype has just a few counts. This sequence joins TRBV6-5 and TRBJ2-5, with D possibly TRBD1 on 7 matching bases. The CDR3 has 15 amino acids. V lost 4 bases to trimming and J lost 4 bases, with 16 bases between them. Germline lookup yields CDR1 MNHEY and CDR2 SVGAGI. The CDR3 nucleotides are TGTGCCAGCAGTTGCCGGAGCAGGGGGGCAGAGACCCAGTACTTC. Translation: CASSCRSRGAETQYF.

The V call is TRBV5-1, the J call TRBJ1-1; 9 positions match TRBD1. V gave up 9 bases and J gave up 4 bases; unmatched junction bases: 10. The germline gives CDR1 SGHRS, CDR2 YFSETQ. This CDR3 comprises 14 residues. The CDR3: CATKGGTGPTEAFF. The CDR3 DNA is TGCGCCACCAAGGGAGGGACAGGGCCCACTGAAGCTTTCTTT.

This clonotype has ten or more counts. The rearrangement uses TRBV20-1 and TRBJ1-2, with no clear D. This CDR3 region has 14 residues. Germline V gene sequence: CDR1 DFQATT, CDR2 SNEGSKA (reference sequence). The germline V and J ends were trimmed by 5 bases and 2 bases, with 15 bases remaining between them. The chain's CDR3 is CSAVGSPLNYGYTF. CDR3 bases: TGCAGTGCTGTAGGGTCGCCTCTAAACTATGGCTACACCTTC.

This clonotype was detected ten times or more. This sequence joins TRBV7-2 and TRBJ1-2; 9 nucleotides match TRBD1. The ends lost 5 bases at V and 6 bases at J; junction bases unmatched: 13. CDR1 is SGHTA and CDR2 is FQGNSA in the germline V gene. The CDR3 has 16 amino acids. In DNA, the CDR3 is TGTGCCAGCAGCCCACTCCGGGACAGGGTAGTCCATGGCTACACCTTC. Encoded protein: CASSPLRDRVVHGYTF.

This clonotype was counted ten times or more. The junction and the germline gene differ at one end; a read error may be behind it. This rearrangement joins TRBV6-2 or TRBV6-3 to TRBJ1-2; D uncertain. Germline CDR1 MNHEY, CDR2 SVGEGT. The CDR3 runs 11 residues. The DNA for the CDR3 is TGTGCCGGCAGGACCCAGAGTGGCTACACCTTC. This codes for CAGRTQSGYTF.

This clonotype occurred once. The gene calls are TRBV29-1 and TRBJ1-1; tentative D call: TRBD1 (5 bases). Between the trimmed V and J ends, which lost 6 bases and 4 bases, there was a span of 12 bases. The CDR3 has 12 residues. From germline, CDR1 is SQVTM and CDR2 ANQGSEA. The CDR3 DNA sequence: TGCAGCGTAAGGGACCCGGGCACTGAAGCTTTCTTT. Translated, it gives CSVRDPGTEAFF.

The V call is TRBV10-3, the J call TRBJ2-7, with D hard to call. V was pared by 7 bases and J by 0 bases, with 10 bases between. The CDR3 extends over 13 amino acids. The germline gives CDR1 ENHRY, CDR2 SYGVKD. The CDR3 is CAIKDRDSYEQYF. The CDR3 DNA reads as TGTGCCATCAAAGACCGTGACTCCTACGAGCAGTACTTC.

This clonotype was picked up many times. V usage is TRBV20-1 and J usage is TRBJ1-4; D unclear. This CDR3 has 15 residues. V gave up 0 bases and J gave up 6 bases, with 14 bases separating them. Germline CDR1 DFQATT, CDR2 SNEGSKA (reference sequence). The CDR3, as DNA: TGCAGTGCTAGAGATCTGGCCGGCTTATATGAAAAACTGTTTTTT. Translating gives CSARDLAGLYEKLFF.

CDR3 coding DNA: TGTGCCAGTAGTATGGGGACCGCAACTAATGAAAAACTGTTTTTT. It is translated as CASSMGTATNEKLFF. This chain uses TRBV19 with TRBJ1-4; a possible D gene is TRBD1 (5 bases). V gave up 3 bases and J gave up 0 bases, with 8 bases separating them. CDR3 length: 15 amino acids. Germline lookup yields CDR1 LNHDA and CDR2 SQIVND (reference sequence). The full variable domain, with the rest looked up from reference TRBV19 and TRBJ1-4, is DGGITQSPKYLFRKEGQNVTLSCEQNLNHDAMYWYRQDPGQGLRLIYYSQIVNDFQKGDIAEGYSVSREKKESFPLTVTSAQKNPTAFYLCASSMGTATNEKLFFGSGTQLSVL.

This clonotype occurred a few times. The chain carries TRBV5-4 and TRBJ1-1, with 9 bases fitting TRBD1. V was clipped by 3 bases and J by 1 base; unmatched bases: 4. The CDR3 is made up of 15 amino acids. Germline V gene lookup returns CDR1 SGHNT and CDR2 YYREEE (reference sequence). The DNA of the CDR3 is TGTGCCAGCAGCTCCTACAGGGGGCGGAACACTGAAGCTTTCTTT. Its translation: CASSSYRGRNTEAFF.

Notes on this clonotype: With a much larger clone just one base away, this may be a read error. CDR3 residues: CAGSETGGTKNIQYF. The CDR3 DNA sequence: TGTGCCGGCAGTGAGACAGGGGGAACCAAAAACATTCAGTACTTC. The chain carries TRBV25-1 and TRBJ2-4, with TRBD1 matching 9 bases. Germline-derived CDR1 and CDR2 are MGHDK and SYGVNS. This CDR3 has 15 residues.

This clonotype occurred a few times. A much bigger clone sits one base away, suggesting this may be a read error. V usage is TRBV5-1 and J usage is TRBJ2-5; no clear D gene. CDR1 and CDR2 from the germline V gene are SGHRS and YFSETQ. The CDR3 has 14 residues. V gave up 0 bases and J gave up 11 bases, with 17 bases separating them. The CDR3 here is CASSLEGPNNEQYF. The CDR3 nucleotides read TGCGCCAGCAGCTTGGAAGGGCCTAACAATGAGCAGTACTTC.

This clonotype was observed at least ten times. The chain joins TRBV6-2 or TRBV6-3 to TRBJ2-5; D is perhaps TRBD2 (5 bases). V dropped 5 bases and J dropped 5 bases, with 18 bases sitting between them. Looked up from germline, CDR1 is MNHEY and CDR2 is SVGEGT. The CDR3 totals 15 residues. The chain's CDR3 is CASSAGLKPGETQYF. The CDR3 nucleotides read TGTGCCAGCAGTGCCGGACTTAAACCGGGGGAGACCCAGTACTTC.

This chain links TRBV20-1 with TRBJ2-7; TRBD2 agrees at 12 bases. Trimming at V came to 6 bases and at J to 2 bases, leaving 5 bases not matched to a gene. CDR1 DFQATT and CDR2 SNEGSKA come from the germline V gene (reference sequence). This CDR3 is 14 amino acids long. The CDR3 loop reads CSATSGGHTYEQYF. CDR3 in DNA: TGCAGTGCGACTAGCGGGGGCCATACCTACGAGCAGTACTTC.